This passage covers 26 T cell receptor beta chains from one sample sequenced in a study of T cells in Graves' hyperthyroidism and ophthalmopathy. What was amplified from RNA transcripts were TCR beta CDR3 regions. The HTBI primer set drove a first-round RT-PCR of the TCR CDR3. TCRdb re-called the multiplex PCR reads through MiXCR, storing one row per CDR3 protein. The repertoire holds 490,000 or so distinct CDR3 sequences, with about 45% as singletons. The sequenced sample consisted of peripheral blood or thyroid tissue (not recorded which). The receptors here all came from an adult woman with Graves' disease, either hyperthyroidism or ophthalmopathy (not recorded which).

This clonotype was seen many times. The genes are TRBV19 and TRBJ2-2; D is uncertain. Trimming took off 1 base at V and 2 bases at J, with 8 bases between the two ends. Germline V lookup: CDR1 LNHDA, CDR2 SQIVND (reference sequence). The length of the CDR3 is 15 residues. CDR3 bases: TGTGCCAGTAGTATAGTGAACAGAAACACCGGGGAGCTGTTTTTT. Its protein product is CASSIVNRNTGELFF.

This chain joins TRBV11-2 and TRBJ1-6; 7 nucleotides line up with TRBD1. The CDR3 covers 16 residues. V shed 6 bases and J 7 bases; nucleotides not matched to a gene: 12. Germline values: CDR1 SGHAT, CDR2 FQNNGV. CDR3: CASRLPRQGMNSPLHF. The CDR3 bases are TGTGCCAGCAGATTGCCCCGACAGGGAATGAATTCACCCCTCCACTTT.

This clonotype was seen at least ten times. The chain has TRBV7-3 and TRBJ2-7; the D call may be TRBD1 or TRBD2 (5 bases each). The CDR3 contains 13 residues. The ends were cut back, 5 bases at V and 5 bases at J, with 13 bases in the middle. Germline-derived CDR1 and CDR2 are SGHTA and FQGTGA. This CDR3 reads CASSLGPSDEQYF. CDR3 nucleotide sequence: TGTGCCAGCAGCCTGGGACCATCAGACGAGCAGTACTTC.

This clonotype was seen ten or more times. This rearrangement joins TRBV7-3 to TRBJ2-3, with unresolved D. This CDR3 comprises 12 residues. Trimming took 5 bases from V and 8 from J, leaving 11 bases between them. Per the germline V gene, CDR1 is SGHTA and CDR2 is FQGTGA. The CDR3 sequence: CASSGLHGTQYF. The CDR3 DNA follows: TGTGCCAGCAGCGGGCTACACGGTACGCAGTATTTT.

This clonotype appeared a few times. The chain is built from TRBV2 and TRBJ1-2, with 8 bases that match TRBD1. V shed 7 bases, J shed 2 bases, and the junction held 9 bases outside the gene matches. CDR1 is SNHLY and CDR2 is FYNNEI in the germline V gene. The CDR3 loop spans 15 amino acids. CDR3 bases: TGTGCCAGCACCGAGACAGGGGCCCTGAACTATGGCTACACCTTC. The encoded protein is CASTETGALNYGYTF.

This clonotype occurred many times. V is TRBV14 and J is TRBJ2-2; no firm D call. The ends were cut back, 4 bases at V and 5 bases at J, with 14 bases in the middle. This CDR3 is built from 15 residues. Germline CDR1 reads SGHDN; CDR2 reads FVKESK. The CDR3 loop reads CASSRDSPRTGELFF. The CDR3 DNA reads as TGTGCCAGCAGCCGCGATTCACCTAGAACCGGGGAGCTGTTTTTT.

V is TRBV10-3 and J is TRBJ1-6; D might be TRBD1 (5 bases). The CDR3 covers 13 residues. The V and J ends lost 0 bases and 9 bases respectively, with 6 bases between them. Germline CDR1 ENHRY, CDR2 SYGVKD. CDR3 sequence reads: CAISESTASPLHF. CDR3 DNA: TGTGCCATCAGTGAGTCGACAGCTTCACCCCTCCACTTT.

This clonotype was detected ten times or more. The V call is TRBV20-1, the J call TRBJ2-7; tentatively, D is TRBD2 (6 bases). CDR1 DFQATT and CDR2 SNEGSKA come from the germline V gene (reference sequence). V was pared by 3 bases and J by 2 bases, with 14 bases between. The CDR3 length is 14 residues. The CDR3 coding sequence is TGCAGTGCTAGTTCGATTAGCGGAGCCTACGAGCAGTACTTC. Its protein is CSASSISGAYEQYF.

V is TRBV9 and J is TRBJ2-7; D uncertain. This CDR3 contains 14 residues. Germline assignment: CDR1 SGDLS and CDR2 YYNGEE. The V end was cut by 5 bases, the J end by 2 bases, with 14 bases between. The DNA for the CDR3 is TGTGCCAGCAGTCCTCCGGGCGACGCCTACGAGCAGTACTTC. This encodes CASSPPGDAYEQYF.

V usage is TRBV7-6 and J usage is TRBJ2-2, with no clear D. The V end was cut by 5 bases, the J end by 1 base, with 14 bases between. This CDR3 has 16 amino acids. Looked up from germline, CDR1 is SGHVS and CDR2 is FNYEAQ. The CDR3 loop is CASSQVYPKNTGELFF. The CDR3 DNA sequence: TGTGCCAGCAGCCAAGTCTACCCAAAGAACACCGGGGAGCTGTTTTTT.

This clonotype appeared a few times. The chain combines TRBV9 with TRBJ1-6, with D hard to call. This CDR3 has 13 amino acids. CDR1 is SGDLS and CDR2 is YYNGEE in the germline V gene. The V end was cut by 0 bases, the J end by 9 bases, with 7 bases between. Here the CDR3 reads CASSVDWGSPLHF. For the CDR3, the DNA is TGTGCCAGCAGCGTAGATTGGGGTTCACCCCTCCACTTT.

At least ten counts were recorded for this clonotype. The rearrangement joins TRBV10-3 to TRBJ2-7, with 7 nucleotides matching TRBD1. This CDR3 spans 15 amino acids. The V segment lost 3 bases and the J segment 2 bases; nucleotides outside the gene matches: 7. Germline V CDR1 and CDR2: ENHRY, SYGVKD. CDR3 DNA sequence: TGTGCCATCAGTGACGAGACAGGGATCGCCTACGAGCAGTACTTC. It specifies CAISDETGIAYEQYF.

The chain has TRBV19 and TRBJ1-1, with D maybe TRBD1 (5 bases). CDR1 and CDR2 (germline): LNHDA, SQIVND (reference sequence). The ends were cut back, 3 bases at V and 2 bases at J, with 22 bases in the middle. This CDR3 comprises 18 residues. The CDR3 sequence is CASSMWGTHLTTNTEAFF. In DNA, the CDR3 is TGTGCCAGTAGTATGTGGGGGACTCATCTCACAACTAACACTGAAGCTTTCTTT. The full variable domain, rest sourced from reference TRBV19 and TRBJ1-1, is DGGITQSPKYLFRKEGQNVTLSCEQNLNHDAMYWYRQDPGQGLRLIYYSQIVNDFQKGDIAEGYSVSREKKESFPLTVTSAQKNPTAFYLCASSMWGTHLTTNTEAFFGQGTRLTVV.

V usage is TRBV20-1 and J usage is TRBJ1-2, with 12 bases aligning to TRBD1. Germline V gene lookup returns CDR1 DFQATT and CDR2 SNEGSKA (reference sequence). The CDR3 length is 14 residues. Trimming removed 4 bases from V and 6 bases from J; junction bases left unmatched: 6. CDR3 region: CSATPGTGGDGYTF. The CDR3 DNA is TGCAGTGCTACCCCCGGGACAGGGGGCGATGGCTACACCTTC.

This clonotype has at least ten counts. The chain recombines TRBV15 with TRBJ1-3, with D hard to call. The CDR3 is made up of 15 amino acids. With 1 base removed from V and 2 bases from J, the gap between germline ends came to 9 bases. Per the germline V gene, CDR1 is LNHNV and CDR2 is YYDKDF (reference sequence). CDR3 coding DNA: TGTGCCACCAGCAGAGGCCAGGCTCCTGGAAACACCATATATTTT. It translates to CATSRGQAPGNTIYF.

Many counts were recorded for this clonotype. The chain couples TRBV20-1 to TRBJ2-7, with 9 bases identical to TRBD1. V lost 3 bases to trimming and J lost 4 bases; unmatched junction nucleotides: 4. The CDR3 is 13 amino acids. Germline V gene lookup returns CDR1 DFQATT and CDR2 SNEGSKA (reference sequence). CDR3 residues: CSASGGQGYEQYF. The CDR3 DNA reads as TGCAGTGCTAGTGGGGGACAGGGATACGAGCAGTACTTC.

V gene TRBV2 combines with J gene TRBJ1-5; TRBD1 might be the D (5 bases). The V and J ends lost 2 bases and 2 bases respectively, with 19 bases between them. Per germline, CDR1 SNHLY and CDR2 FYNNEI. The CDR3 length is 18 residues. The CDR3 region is CASSERGRGPGGNQPQHF. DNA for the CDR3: TGTGCCAGCAGTGAACGGGGACGAGGGCCTGGGGGCAATCAGCCCCAGCATTTT.

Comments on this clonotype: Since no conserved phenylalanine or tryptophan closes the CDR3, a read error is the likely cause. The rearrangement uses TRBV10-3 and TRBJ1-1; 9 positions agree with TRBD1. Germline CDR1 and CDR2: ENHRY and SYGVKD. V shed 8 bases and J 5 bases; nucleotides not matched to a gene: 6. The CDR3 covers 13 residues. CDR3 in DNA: TGTGCCATCGGGACAGGGAGGAGAACTGAAGCTTTCTCT. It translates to CAIGTGRRTEAFS.

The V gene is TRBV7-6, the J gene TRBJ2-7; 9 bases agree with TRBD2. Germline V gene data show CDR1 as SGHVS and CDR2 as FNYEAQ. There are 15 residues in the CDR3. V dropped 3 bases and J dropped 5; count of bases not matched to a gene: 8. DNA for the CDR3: TGTGCCAGCAGCTTGGGGGGCGGGGGGGGACACGAGCAGTACTTC. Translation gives CASSLGGGGGHEQYF.

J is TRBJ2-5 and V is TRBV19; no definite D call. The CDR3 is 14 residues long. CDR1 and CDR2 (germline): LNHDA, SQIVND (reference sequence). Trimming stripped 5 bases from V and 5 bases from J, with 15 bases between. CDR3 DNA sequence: TGTGCCAGTAGTGGGCCGAACACCGGGGAGACCCAGTACTTC. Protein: CASSGPNTGETQYF.

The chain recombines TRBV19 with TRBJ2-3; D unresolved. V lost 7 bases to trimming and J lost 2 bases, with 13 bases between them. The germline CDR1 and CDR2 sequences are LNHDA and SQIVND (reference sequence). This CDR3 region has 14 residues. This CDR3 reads CASTTGPTTDTQYF. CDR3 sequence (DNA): TGTGCCAGTACCACGGGCCCGACCACAGATACGCAGTATTTT.

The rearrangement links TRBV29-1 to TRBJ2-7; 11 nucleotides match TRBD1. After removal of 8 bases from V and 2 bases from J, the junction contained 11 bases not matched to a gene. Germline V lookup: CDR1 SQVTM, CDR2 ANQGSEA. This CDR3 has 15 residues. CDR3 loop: CSTLQPGQGAYEQYF. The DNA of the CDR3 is TGCAGCACCTTACAACCGGGACAGGGGGCCTACGAGCAGTACTTC.

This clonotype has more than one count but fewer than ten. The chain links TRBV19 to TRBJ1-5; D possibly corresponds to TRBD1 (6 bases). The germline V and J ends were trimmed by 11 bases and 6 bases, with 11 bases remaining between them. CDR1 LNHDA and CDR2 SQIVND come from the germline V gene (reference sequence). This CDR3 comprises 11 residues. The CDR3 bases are TGTGCCGGGGGGCAAACTCAGCCCCAGCATTTT. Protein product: CAGGQTQPQHF.

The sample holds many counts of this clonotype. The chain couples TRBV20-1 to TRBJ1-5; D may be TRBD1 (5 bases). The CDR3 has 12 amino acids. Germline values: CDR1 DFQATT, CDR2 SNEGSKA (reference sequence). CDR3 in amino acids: CSSRDRDQPQHF. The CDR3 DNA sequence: TGCAGCTCCCGGGACCGAGATCAGCCCCAGCATTTT.

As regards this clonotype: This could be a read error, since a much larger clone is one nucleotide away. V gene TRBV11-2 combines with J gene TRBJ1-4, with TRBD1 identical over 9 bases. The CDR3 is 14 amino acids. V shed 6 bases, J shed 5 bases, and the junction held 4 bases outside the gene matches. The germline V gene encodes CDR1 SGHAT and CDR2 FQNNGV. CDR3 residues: CASRPTGGNEKLFF. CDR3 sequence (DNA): TGTGCCAGCAGACCAACAGGGGGCAATGAAAAACTGTTTTTT.

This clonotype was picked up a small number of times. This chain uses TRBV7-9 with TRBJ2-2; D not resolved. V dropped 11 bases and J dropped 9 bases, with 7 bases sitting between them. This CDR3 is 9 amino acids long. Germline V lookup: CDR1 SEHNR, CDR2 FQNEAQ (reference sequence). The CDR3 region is CAGSRELFF. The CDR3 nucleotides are TGTGCCGGGTCAAGGGAGCTGTTTTTT.